This T cell receptor (beta chain) stems from a study of blood T cell repertoires in COVID-19. Study summary: Sources were T cells, B-cell-depleted T cells, or PBMCs; the material itself was cDNA or gDNA.

Trimming shortened V by 6 bases and J by 0 bases, and 12 bases separated the two germline ends. The CDR3 runs 15 residues. Germline V CDR1 and CDR2: MDHEN, SYDVKM. In the authors' methods: By means of reference gene primer amplification, nucleated cell counts were estimated. Repertoires were generated with immunoSEQ multiplex PCR, while TCRdb's copy carries only in-frame clones and drops some. V, J and clone size derive from that table, while D and trimming were established from the DNA sequence. Of some 29,000 clones in the sample, roughly 91% are singletons; the top ten hold around 1%. The source material was peripheral blood. The V call is TRBV28, the J call TRBJ2-4, with a weak D call TRBD1 (6 bases). This clonotype was sampled from a man between 65 and 85 years old with active or convalescent COVID-19. CDR3 sequence: CASSPGQLAKNIQYF. The DNA of the CDR3 is TGTGCCAGCAGCCCTGGACAGCTAGCCAAAAACATTCAGTACTTC.